The rows below give T cell receptor beta chains drawn from one sample of a study of cytomegalovirus exposure and HLA in healthy donors. TCRdb's table, derived via immunoSEQ multiplex PCR, lists solely in-frame clones and lacks some. Altogether around 170,000 clones are present, 70% to 85% being singletons, with the ten largest covering 1.4%. Sequencing used PBMCs. Receptors were obtained from a male donor in good health and CMV-seronegative. The CDR3 runs from the conserved cysteine through the conserved F or W. Size is stated for part of the rows, as once, few or many counts, or as a class when the clone is expanded.

v_gene,abundance,j_gene,CDR3aa
TRBV7-2,-,TRBJ1-5,CASSSGQTGNQPQHF
TRBV5-1,-,TRBJ1-5,CASSEEPQHF
TRBV7-3,-,TRBJ2-5,CASSLSRDRGGETQYF
TRBV5-1,-,TRBJ2-5,CASSLRMTGGETQYF
TRBV7-9,-,TRBJ2-7,CASSTGSSYEQYF
TRBV7-8,once,TRBJ1-1,CASSLGSHEAFF
TRBV5-6,-,TRBJ2-5,CASSSLRLAAETQHF
TRBV19,-,TRBJ1-2,CASSDQGYANYGYTF
TRBV2,-,TRBJ2-1,CASKASSYNEQFF
TRBV7-2,-,TRBJ2-7,CASSLDGPGIYEQYF
TRBV9,-,TRBJ1-3,CASSSLRDRNTIYF
TRBV29-1,-,TRBJ2-7,CSAGGQGSYEQYF
TRBV19,few,TRBJ1-1,CASSSGKGSTEAFF
TRBV7-3,-,TRBJ2-5,CASSLNSGGKETQYF
TRBV7-2,-,TRBJ1-1,CASNWGVGKTEAFF
TRBV7-3,-,TRBJ2-1,CASSLTGTSGYNEQFF
TRBV25-1,-,TRBJ2-5,CASSEFGGGETQYF
TRBV7-6,-,TRBJ2-7,CASSLESVSYEQYF
TRBV6-1,-,TRBJ1-5,CASSTGGTRQPQHF
TRBV6-4,-,TRBJ2-1,CASSWTSGGSSYNEQFF
TRBV4-1,-,TRBJ2-1,CASSPGRGPSNEQFF
TRBV6-6,-,TRBJ1-1,CASSYSGGGAEAFF
TRBV7-2,-,TRBJ2-5,CASSQRLAGFETQYF
TRBV9,-,TRBJ2-7,CASSVGPTSYEQYF
TRBV6-5,-,TRBJ2-7,CASSYSDRMNEQYF
TRBV28,-,TRBJ1-1,CASSSSGTEAFF
TRBV9,once,TRBJ2-7,CASSPRGSGTYEQYF
TRBV28,-,TRBJ1-4,CASSSGRNEKLFF
TRBV19,-,TRBJ2-3,CASRIAGGAGDTQYF
TRBV2,-,TRBJ2-7,CASRALAGGPGEQYF
TRBV5-6,-,TRBJ2-4,CASSPGGDIQYF
TRBV7-2,-,TRBJ2-7,CASSPLSGEAYEQYF
TRBV28,-,TRBJ2-6,CASLLAGANVLTF
TRBV25-1,medium-sized,TRBJ2-7,CASSDNSYEQYF
TRBV19,-,TRBJ1-2,CASSREGAVGYTF
TRBV5-4,-,TRBJ1-1,CASSLVGGGTEAFF
TRBV10-3,-,TRBJ2-5,CAISESGLAGGHSFWETQYF
TRBV5-1,-,TRBJ2-5,CASSFRGSETQYF
TRBV6-1,once,TRBJ2-5,CASSDRVDRGAETQYF
TRBV12-5,-,TRBJ2-5,CASGGGSRSLETQYF
TRBV11-2,-,TRBJ1-1,CASSLSAVANTEAFF
TRBV6-5,-,TRBJ1-1,CASSYGRGRLGTEAFF
TRBV6-4,-,TRBJ2-3,CASSATSGGTTDTQYF
TRBV28,-,TRBJ2-7,CASSRLTGLYEQYF
TRBV27,-,TRBJ1-5,CASGQGGDGNQPQHF
TRBV7-3,-,TRBJ2-1,CASSTFQTGARNEQFF
TRBV9,-,TRBJ2-1,CASSLAVGHNEQFF
TRBV12-5,-,TRBJ1-1,CASGGQGSEAFF
TRBV4-1,once,TRBJ1-2,CASRTDRGHGYTF
TRBV20-1,-,TRBJ2-7,CSARQVYEQYF
TRBV29-1,-,TRBJ2-1,CSVAKRVRDNEQFF
TRBV6-1,few,TRBJ1-1,CASRATANPNTEAFF